This T cell receptor (beta chain) appears in the sequencing data of a study of T-cell memory formation after mild COVID-19. Study at large: Largely, TCR clusters stayed within a single donor.

TCRdb processed the 5' RACE reads anew with MiXCR; each CDR3 protein has one entry. The repertoire holds under 300,000 distinct CDR3 sequences, with 15% to 20% as singletons. V was clipped by 4 bases and J by 5 bases; unmatched bases: 13. The germline V gene encodes CDR1 DFQATT and CDR2 SNEGSKA (reference sequence). The CDR3 is 15 residues long. Sequenced input: PBMCs or a T cell subset sorted from them (not recorded which). This chain connects TRBV20-1 to TRBJ2-5; 7 bases match TRBD2. This receptor was taken from a man between 18 and 35 years old who had mild COVID-19 (a few samples of this study predate the infection). Cell type and time point are not known. The CDR3: CSATLPGGGMETQYF. In DNA, the CDR3 is TGCAGTGCTACCCTCCCTGGCGGGGGAATGGAGACCCAGTACTTC.